The clone carrying this TCR beta chain has a handful of counts. Its target is not known. Using RNA template, CDR3s of TCR alpha and beta were amplified with iRepertoire arm-PCR. Input was 100-400 ng of tissue mRNA or PBMC total RNA. TCRdb redid the calling of the multiplex PCR reads with MiXCR, one entry per CDR3 protein. The data hold over 100,000 distinct CDR3 sequences, with around 25% observed a single time. This entry comes from a study of glioma-infiltrating T cells. Findings of the study overall: Tissue-blood divergence was below expectation in non-neoplastic patients, above in gliomas. Only very few CDR3 sequences appeared in both tissue and blood.

The ends lost 1 base at V and 4 bases at J; junction bases unmatched: 7. The CDR3 is 17 amino acids. Germline values: CDR1 LGHDT, CDR2 YNNKEL (reference sequence). V usage is TRBV3-1 and J usage is TRBJ1-3; 10 nucleotides agree with TRBD1. The origin of this receptor is a human donor with low-grade glioma or glioblastoma, undergoing nonglioma brain surgery, or in good health (not recorded which). Input material: glioma tissue, nonneoplastic brain tissue, or PBMCs (not recorded which). CDR3 DNA sequence: TGTGCCAGCAGCCAAGGACAGGGGGCATTCGTGGGAAACACCATATATTTT. Protein: CASSQGQGAFVGNTIYF. Drawing the rest from reference TRBV3-1 and TRBJ1-3, the complete variable domain is DTAVSQTPKYLVTQMGNDKSIKCEQNLGHDTMYWYKQDSKKFLKIMFSYNNKELIINETVPNRFSPKSPDKAHLNLHINSLELGDSAVYFCASSQGQGAFVGNTIYFGEGSWLTVV.